Below, 16 T cell receptor beta chains from the same sample are listed, as sequenced in a study of beta chain features in type 1 diabetes. Every bit of the isolated RNA underwent reverse transcription, so sequencing read expressed TCRB transcripts. The repertoire was sequenced with immunoSEQ multiplex PCR; TCRdb's copy has only in-frame clones and lacks some. This repertoire shows under 250,000 clones, roughly an eighth found once; its top ten account for more than 0.02%. The sequencing input was naive CD4+ T cells from blood. These receptors were taken from a woman between 40 and 55 years old in good health.

V and J are TRBV2 and TRBJ2-2, with 12 positions matching TRBD1. Germline V gene lookup returns CDR1 SNHLY and CDR2 FYNNEI. Unmatched junction bases numbered 4, after V lost 7 bases and J lost 4 bases. This CDR3 is 15 amino acids long. The CDR3 bases are TGTGCCAGCACCCGGGACAGGGGGCGCACCGGGGAGCTGTTTTTT. Protein: CASTRDRGRTGELFF. Supplemented by reference TRBV2 and TRBJ2-2, the full variable domain reads EPEVTQTPSHQVTQMGQEVILRCVPISNHLYFYWYRQILGQKVEFLVSFYNNEISEKSEIFDDQFSVERPDGSNFTLKIRSTKLEDSAMYFCASTRDRGRTGELFFGEGSRLTVL.

The gene calls are TRBV4-1 and TRBJ2-7; 8 positions agree with TRBD2. Germline V CDR1 and CDR2: MGHRA, YSYEKL. With 1 base clipped from V and 4 bases from J, the junction kept 6 bases outside the gene matches. This CDR3 contains 15 residues. For the CDR3, the DNA is TGCGCCAGCAGCCAAGTAGGTAGCGGGGTATACGAGCAGTACTTC. This codes for CASSQVGSGVYEQYF.

This clone came up a few times. The chain is built from TRBV7-2 and TRBJ2-5, with 8 bases that match TRBD1. The DNA end is a closer match to TRBJ2-7, so the J assignment may be wrong. Germline V gene data show CDR1 as SGHTA and CDR2 as FQGNSA. The length of the CDR3 is 14 residues. As DNA, the CDR3 is TGTGCCAGCAGCCTAGGACAGGGAGGCTACGAGCAGTACTTC. Protein product: CASSLGQGGYEQYF.

The chain couples TRBV13 to TRBJ2-7; 15 bases line up with TRBD2. The CDR3 loop spans 16 amino acids. CDR1 is PRHDT, CDR2 FYEKMQ, per germline (reference sequence). V trimming: 5 bases; J trimming: 3 bases; junction bases outside the gene matches: 5. The CDR3 here is CASSRGGLAGGYEQYF. CDR3 nucleotides: TGTGCCAGCAGCAGGGGGGGACTAGCGGGGGGCTACGAGCAGTACTTC. The full variable domain, its missing parts supplied by reference TRBV13 and TRBJ2-7, is AAGVIQSPRHLIKEKRETATLKCYPIPRHDTVYWYQQGPGQDPQFLISFYEKMQSDKGSIPDRFSAQQFSDYHSELNMSSLELGDSALYFCASSRGGLAGGYEQYFGPGTRLTVT.

In this sample, this clone turned up a few times. The CDR3 loop reads CASSTDRAGNTIYF. CDR3 bases: TGTGCCAGCTCAACCGACAGGGCTGGAAACACCATATATTTT. The chain is built from TRBV18 and TRBJ1-3; 7 positions agree with TRBD1. This CDR3 region has 14 residues. Losses at the gene ends were 5 bases for V and 2 bases for J; bases not matched to a gene: 3. Germline CDR1 and CDR2: KGHSH and LQKENI.

This chain connects TRBV15 to TRBJ1-5; TRBD1 matches 8 bases. This CDR3 has 16 amino acids. In germline, CDR1 is LNHNV, CDR2 YYDKDF (reference sequence). The J segment lost 0 bases and the V segment lost 6 bases, leaving 7 bases of the junction unmatched. DNA of the CDR3: TGTGCCACCAGAACCCGACAGGGGAATAGCAATCAGCCCCAGCATTTT. Encoded protein: CATRTRQGNSNQPQHF.

The rearrangement joins TRBV6-6 to TRBJ2-3, with 12 bases fitting TRBD1. This CDR3 comprises 16 residues. The V gene end was trimmed by 4 bases and the J gene end by 6 bases; junction bases not matched to a gene: 8. Germline loops: CDR1 MNHNY, CDR2 SVGAGI (reference sequence). CDR3 amino acids: CASSSGTGGFLDTQYF. CDR3 DNA sequence: TGTGCCAGCAGTTCAGGGACAGGGGGCTTTCTGGATACGCAGTATTTT.

This clone has more than one count but fewer than ten. The chain has TRBV7-2 and TRBJ2-7; weak D call: TRBD2 (5 bases). Trimming pared 5 bases from V and 9 bases from J, leaving 17 bases between. The CDR3 is 13 amino acids. Germline CDR1 and CDR2: SGHTA and FQGNSA. CDR3 bases: TGTGCCAGCAGCCCCGGAGGCCACCGGGCGCAGTACTTC. Translated, it gives CASSPGGHRAQYF.

This clone was counted between two and nine times. The chain combines TRBV18 with TRBJ2-1; 9 bases are shared with TRBD1. The CDR3 runs to 15 residues. Germline CDR1 is KGHSH and CDR2 is LQKENI. J gave up 6 bases and V 2 bases, and 5 bases lay outside the gene matches. CDR3 nucleotides: TGTGCCAGCTCACCAAGGGACAGGGAATCCAATGAGCAGTTCTTC. Amino acid sequence: CASSPRDRESNEQFF.

This chain links TRBV6-1 with TRBJ2-3; 12 bases line up with TRBD2. Per the germline V gene, CDR1 is MNHNS and CDR2 is SASEGT. The CDR3 covers 14 residues. V lost 11 bases, J lost 3 bases, and 6 bases stayed unmatched. The CDR3 region is CAGGTSGGTDTQYF. The CDR3 DNA is TGTGCCGGGGGTACTAGCGGGGGGACAGATACGCAGTATTTT.

The chain is built from TRBV7-2 and TRBJ1-2; no clear D gene. Trimming stripped 5 bases from V and 8 bases from J, with 27 bases between. The CDR3 is 17 amino acids. CDR1 is SGHTA, CDR2 FQGNSA, per germline. This CDR3 is CASSRRTGSWGIYGYTF. The CDR3 coding sequence is TGTGCCAGCAGCAGAAGGACGGGAAGTTGGGGTATCTACGGCTACACCTTC.

This clone was seen a handful of times. This chain joins TRBV19 and TRBJ2-1, with 7 positions matching TRBD1. Germline CDR1 reads LNHDA; CDR2 reads SQIVND (reference sequence). This CDR3 has 16 amino acids. Trimming removed 5 bases from V and 3 bases from J; junction bases left unmatched: 10. The CDR3 region has the DNA TGTGCCAGTAGTGTTGGGTCGGGACAGAACTACAATGAGCAGTTCTTC. It is translated as CASSVGSGQNYNEQFF.

The V and J genes are TRBV5-1 and TRBJ2-5; no reliable D call. Germline V gene lookup returns CDR1 SGHRS and CDR2 YFSETQ. The V end lost 0 bases, the J end lost 4 bases, and 7 bases lay between the germline ends. This CDR3 contains 13 residues. CDR3 sequence reads: CASSLGLGETQYF. The CDR3, as DNA: TGCGCCAGCAGCTTGGGCCTAGGAGAGACCCAGTACTTC.

The V gene is TRBV19, the J gene TRBJ2-1; D remains ambiguous. V was clipped by 5 bases and J by 4 bases, with 15 bases between them. Germline-derived CDR1 and CDR2 are LNHDA and SQIVND (reference sequence). The CDR3 consists of 15 residues. CDR3 DNA: TGTGCCAGTAGTCGCCTGCCGACACCTTACAATGAGCAGTTCTTC. Amino acids: CASSRLPTPYNEQFF.

This clone has just a few counts. The chain uses TRBV29-1 and TRBJ1-1; TRBD1 aligns across 7 bases. Germline loops: CDR1 SQVTM, CDR2 ANQGSEA. V lost 4 bases, J lost 0 bases, and 5 bases stayed unmatched. This CDR3 has 14 amino acids. The CDR3 region is CSVGGDSMNTEAFF. DNA for the CDR3: TGCAGCGTTGGGGGGGACAGTATGAACACTGAAGCTTTCTTT.

V gene TRBV5-6 combines with J gene TRBJ2-5, with D maybe TRBD2 (6 bases). This CDR3 has 15 amino acids. CDR1 is SGHDT and CDR2 is YYEEEE in the germline V gene. The V end lost 4 bases, the J end lost 3 bases, and 16 bases lay between the germline ends. CDR3 nucleotide sequence: TGTGCCAGCAGCCTCCCTCGGGGGTTGAAAGAGACCCAGTACTTC. Translation gives CASSLPRGLKETQYF. The variable domain in full, with the rest retrieved from reference TRBV5-6 and TRBJ2-5, is DAGVTQSPTHLIKTRGQQVTLRCSPKSGHDTVSWYQQALGQGPQFIFQYYEEEERQRGNFPDRFSGHQFPNYSSELNVNALLLGDSALYLCASSLPRGLKETQYFGPGTRLLVL.